The 9 T cell receptor beta chains presented below share a single source sample, sequenced in a study of shared clonotypes between healthy human individuals. The naive CD8 fraction comprised CD45RO-negative cells positively selected for CCR7 and excluded terminally differentiated effector memory CD45RA+ cells. Method: immunoSEQ multiplex PCR; TCRdb's copy keeps in-frame clones and lacks some. In the table there are over 800,000 clones, more than 85% of which are singletons. Sequenced material: naive CD8+ T cells sorted from blood. The origin of the receptors is a young man in good health.

This chain joins TRBV5-6 and TRBJ1-4; tentative D call: TRBD1 (6 bases). V was shortened by 0 bases and J by 8 bases, with 14 bases between the two germline ends. Germline CDR1 reads SGHDT; CDR2 reads YYEEEE. The CDR3 spans 15 residues. The CDR3 region has the DNA TGTGCCAGCAGCTTGGACAGGGTGTGGGGAGAAAAACTGTTTTTT. Protein product: CASSLDRVWGEKLFF.

The CDR3 sequence is CASTRSRGTSGTDTQYF. CDR3 in DNA: TGTGCCAGCACCCGATCGAGGGGGACTAGCGGCACAGATACGCAGTATTTT. This rearrangement joins TRBV27 to TRBJ2-3; 10 bases align to TRBD2. J gave up 1 base and V 7 bases, and 11 bases lay outside the gene matches. This CDR3 spans 17 amino acids. Germline V gene data show CDR1 as MNHEY and CDR2 as SMNVEV (reference sequence).

J is TRBJ1-1 and V is TRBV6-1; 8 bases line up with TRBD1. Losses at the gene ends were 11 bases for V and 1 base for J; bases not matched to a gene: 9. The CDR3 covers 14 residues. CDR1 and CDR2 (germline): MNHNS, SASEGT. DNA for the CDR3: TGTGCCGTTCCCGACAGGGGCGGGAACACTGAAGCTTTCTTT. Its protein is CAVPDRGGNTEAFF.

The rearrangement links TRBV6-1 to TRBJ2-1; no clear D gene. Trimming took off 6 bases at V and 4 bases at J, with 4 bases between the two ends. CDR1 MNHNS and CDR2 SASEGT come from the germline V gene. The CDR3 consists of 11 residues. CDR3: CASSLYNEQFF. The DNA of the CDR3 is TGTGCCAGCAGCTTATACAATGAGCAGTTCTTC.

The chain combines TRBV5-4 with TRBJ2-1; D is possibly TRBD2 (6 bases). V shed 1 base and J shed 0 bases, with 11 bases lying between them. The CDR3 is 16 residues long. Germline assignment: CDR1 SGHNT and CDR2 YYREEE (reference sequence). The CDR3 loop is CASSLLSGSSYNEQFF. CDR3 in DNA: TGTGCCAGCAGCTTGCTTAGCGGTTCCTCCTACAATGAGCAGTTCTTC.

This chain's CDR3 is CASDRGTNYGYTF. The CDR3, as DNA: TGTGCCAGCGACAGGGGGACTAACTATGGCTACACCTTC. This chain uses TRBV2 with TRBJ1-2, with TRBD1 matching 9 bases. Germline loops: CDR1 SNHLY, CDR2 FYNNEI. The CDR3 extends over 13 amino acids. After removal of 8 bases from V and 0 bases from J, the junction contained 1 base not matched to a gene.

The CDR3 is CSVVGGRSYEQYF. As DNA, the CDR3 is TGCAGCGTTGTAGGGGGCCGCTCCTACGAGCAGTACTTC. J is TRBJ2-7 and V is TRBV29-1, with 7 nucleotides matching TRBD1. The V and J ends lost 4 bases and 0 bases, in that order; junction bases with no gene match: 3. This CDR3 comprises 13 residues. Germline V gene sequence: CDR1 SQVTM, CDR2 ANQGSEA.

The chain carries TRBV6-5 and TRBJ1-4, with D possibly being TRBD1 (6 bases). V was trimmed by 8 bases and J by 5 bases, leaving 12 bases between them. CDR1 is MNHEY and CDR2 is SVGAGI in the germline V gene. This CDR3 contains 13 residues. CDR3 amino acids: CASATGANEKLFF. The CDR3 nucleotides read TGTGCCAGCGCGACAGGTGCAAATGAAAAACTGTTTTTT.

The chain combines TRBV30 with TRBJ2-1; 9 bases are shared with TRBD2. The CDR3 is made up of 14 amino acids. V lost 4 bases to trimming and J lost 2 bases; unmatched junction nucleotides: 3. Germline V gene sequence: CDR1 GTSNPN, CDR2 SVGIG (reference sequence). In DNA form, the CDR3 reads TGTGCCTGGAAGGCTAGCGGGACCTACAATGAGCAGTTCTTC. This encodes CAWKASGTYNEQFF.